Listed here are 30 T cell receptor beta chains from one sample, sequenced in a study of T-cell memory formation after mild COVID-19. TCRdb fed the 5' RACE reads into MiXCR, producing one record per CDR3 protein. The table has some 120,000 distinct CDR3 sequences, 16% seen once. The material sequenced was PBMCs or a T cell subset sorted from them (not recorded which). These receptors all come from an adult woman who had mild COVID-19 (a few samples of this study predate the infection). Cell type and time point are not known.

This chain uses TRBV5-6 with TRBJ2-1; the match to TRBD1 covers 8 bases. The CDR3 is made up of 14 amino acids. J was trimmed by 8 bases and V by 0 bases; bases with no gene match: 4. Per germline, CDR1 SGHDT and CDR2 YYEEEE. The CDR3 loop reads CASSLAQGEYEQFF. The CDR3 DNA follows: TGTGCCAGCAGCTTGGCACAGGGGGAGTATGAGCAGTTCTTC.

The J gene is TRBJ2-7, the V gene TRBV29-1; no definite D call. Germline V CDR1 and CDR2: SQVTM, ANQGSEA. The CDR3 runs to 14 residues. The ends were cut back, 1 base at V and 5 bases at J, with 15 bases in the middle. CDR3 nucleotide sequence: TGCAGCGTTGAAGTCCCCCCTAGGGCCCACGAGCAGTACTTC. It yields the protein CSVEVPPRAHEQYF.

This clonotype showed up just a few times. This chain links TRBV6-6 with TRBJ1-1; D is unclear. The length of the CDR3 is 11 residues. V was clipped by 8 bases and J by 1 base, with 5 bases between them. Looked up from germline, CDR1 is MNHNY and CDR2 is SVGAGI (reference sequence). The CDR3 nucleotides read TGTGCCAGCTACCGGAACACTGAAGCTTTCTTT. It codes for CASYRNTEAFF.

This clonotype was seen more than once but under ten times. This chain uses TRBV20-1 with TRBJ2-1; a possible D gene is TRBD2 (6 bases). V gave up 0 bases and J gave up 4 bases, with 16 bases separating them. The CDR3 is 16 residues long. Germline lookup yields CDR1 DFQATT and CDR2 SNEGSKA (reference sequence). The CDR3 sequence is CSARESTTAGYNEQFF. CDR3 DNA: TGCAGTGCTAGAGAATCGACCACCGCGGGGTACAATGAGCAGTTCTTC.

CDR3 bases: TGTGCCTGGACAGTCGGGAGGGCCAATGAGCAGTTCTTC. This gives the protein CAWTVGRANEQFF. The rearrangement uses TRBV30 and TRBJ2-1; 8 positions match TRBD2. CDR3 size: 13 residues. The J segment lost 6 bases and the V segment lost 4 bases, leaving 5 bases of the junction unmatched. Looked up from germline, CDR1 is GTSNPN and CDR2 is SVGIG (reference sequence). Based on the CDR3 plus reference TRBV30 and TRBJ2-1, the full variable domain is SQTIHQWPATLVQPVGSPLSLECTVEGTSNPNLYWYRQAAGRGLQLLFYSVGIGQISSEVPQNLSASRPQDRQFILSSKKLLLSDSGFYLCAWTVGRANEQFFGPGTRLTVL.

The chain couples TRBV6-6 to TRBJ1-6; 8 nucleotides match TRBD1. Germline loops: CDR1 MNHNY, CDR2 SVGAGI (reference sequence). J was trimmed by 5 bases and V by 8 bases; bases with no gene match: 2. This CDR3 comprises 13 residues. CDR3 DNA: TGTGCCAGCCGGGGACAGGATAATTCACCCCTCCACTTT. It translates to CASRGQDNSPLHF.

This clonotype was observed a single time. The chain has TRBV9 and TRBJ2-5, with 10 bases lining up with TRBD2. The germline gives CDR1 SGDLS, CDR2 YYNGEE. The V segment lost 2 bases and the J segment 2 bases; nucleotides outside the gene matches: 9. The CDR3 is made up of 17 amino acids. The CDR3 protein is CASSVSGASGGQETQYF. CDR3 nucleotides: TGTGCCAGCAGCGTGAGCGGGGCTAGCGGGGGACAAGAGACCCAGTACTTC.

The sample holds a few counts of this clonotype. The V gene is TRBV7-8, the J gene TRBJ2-7; D ambiguous. The V gene's germline CDR1 is SGHVS and CDR2 FQNEAQ. The V and J ends lost 8 bases and 4 bases respectively, with 6 bases between them. The CDR3 spans 10 residues. CDR3 in DNA: TGTGCCAGCGGAAATTACGAGCAGTACTTC. It yields the protein CASGNYEQYF.

The chain combines TRBV5-5 with TRBJ2-3; TRBD1 aligns across 8 bases. This CDR3 is 15 amino acids long. Germline V CDR1 and CDR2: SGHKS, YYEKEE (reference sequence). The ends lost 3 bases at V and 0 bases at J; junction bases unmatched: 3. Written as DNA, the CDR3 is TGTGCCAGCAGCTCGACAGGGGTCAGCACAGATACGCAGTATTTT. Translation: CASSSTGVSTDTQYF.

The chain joins TRBV20-1 to TRBJ2-1, with 10 bases identical to TRBD2. CDR3 length: 16 amino acids. The V segment lost 6 bases and the J segment 5 bases; nucleotides outside the gene matches: 13. Germline V gives CDR1 DFQATT, CDR2 SNEGSKA (reference sequence). This CDR3 reads CSAPLASGRSDNEQFF. CDR3 nucleotides: TGCAGTGCCCCTTTGGCTAGCGGGAGATCTGACAATGAGCAGTTCTTC.

The chain couples TRBV14 to TRBJ2-7; TRBD1 is a possible D gene (6 bases). The CDR3 has 12 amino acids. The germline V and J ends were trimmed by 3 bases and 5 bases, with 8 bases remaining between them. Germline V gene data show CDR1 as SGHDN and CDR2 as FVKESK. This chain's CDR3 is CASSQHRDEQYF. CDR3 coding DNA: TGTGCCAGCAGCCAGCACAGGGACGAGCAGTACTTC.

This clonotype was seen a few times. This chain connects TRBV4-2 to TRBJ2-5; 10 bases are a match to TRBD2. V shed 0 bases, J shed 4 bases, and the junction held 8 bases outside the gene matches. From germline, CDR1 is LGHNA and CDR2 YNFKEQ. CDR3 length equals 17 residues. CDR3 coding DNA: TGTGCCAGCAGCCAAGAGTGGACTAGCGGACTCGCAGAGACCCAGTACTTC. Amino acid sequence: CASSQEWTSGLAETQYF.

This clonotype was seen a few times. This chain links TRBV20-1 with TRBJ2-7; no definite D call. Germline CDR1 DFQATT, CDR2 SNEGSKA (reference sequence). The V and J ends lost 1 base and 3 bases respectively, with 13 bases between them. The CDR3 contains 14 residues. The CDR3 reads CSARGKGSLYEQYF. DNA for the CDR3: TGCAGTGCTAGAGGAAAGGGAAGTCTCTACGAGCAGTACTTC.

The V call is TRBV6-5, the J call TRBJ1-6; the match to TRBD1 covers 8 bases. Losses at the gene ends were 4 bases for V and 1 base for J; bases not matched to a gene: 3. Germline V lookup: CDR1 MNHEY, CDR2 SVGAGI. The CDR3 has 16 residues. The CDR3 bases are TGTGCCAGCAGTTTCGACAGGGGATCCTATAATTCACCCCTCCACTTT. It is translated as CASSFDRGSYNSPLHF.

This clonotype was recorded a few times. V and J are TRBV24-1 and TRBJ1-1; D not certain. Trimming pared 6 bases from V and 3 bases from J, leaving 13 bases between. The CDR3 consists of 14 residues. The germline V gene has CDR1 KGHDR and CDR2 SFDVKD. The CDR3 coding sequence is TGTGCCACCAGTTCAGGAGGGCCTTACACTGAAGCTTTCTTT. Residues: CATSSGGPYTEAFF.

The CDR3 nucleotides are TGCGCCAGCAGCGTCGCGGGGGGGCCTCGCACCGGGGAGCTGTTTTTT. The encoded protein is CASSVAGGPRTGELFF. The gene calls are TRBV5-1 and TRBJ2-2; 9 nucleotides line up with TRBD2. The CDR3 length is 16 residues. The germline V gene has CDR1 SGHRS and CDR2 YFSETQ. Germline trimming cut 4 bases from V and 4 bases from J; bases unmatched to any gene: 8.

This clonotype has just a few counts. V and J are TRBV7-9 and TRBJ2-3, with D unclear. The CDR3 spans 13 residues. Looked up from germline, CDR1 is SEHNR and CDR2 is FQNEAQ (reference sequence). Trimming took 9 bases from V and 0 from J, leaving 10 bases between them. The CDR3 nucleotides read TGTGCCAGTGTGGCGCTTAGCACAGATACGCAGTATTTT. Protein product: CASVALSTDTQYF.

This clonotype was seen ten or more times. This chain links TRBV5-1 with TRBJ2-1; D may be TRBD1 or TRBD2 (6 bases each). The V gene's germline CDR1 is SGHRS and CDR2 YFSETQ. This CDR3 is built from 14 residues. V was pared by 5 bases and J by 6 bases, with 15 bases between. The CDR3 sequence is CASSYFGGGNEQFF. For the CDR3, the DNA is TGCGCCAGCAGTTACTTCGGAGGGGGCAATGAGCAGTTCTTC.

This clonotype was counted at least ten times. CDR3 in amino acids: CASTSGGPQHF. For the CDR3, the DNA is TGTGCCAGTACCTCCGGGGGGCCCCAGCATTTT. The chain has TRBV19 and TRBJ1-5, with D perhaps TRBD1 (5 bases). Looked up from germline, CDR1 is LNHDA and CDR2 is SQIVND (reference sequence). This CDR3 has 11 amino acids. Trimming took 7 bases from V and 9 from J, leaving 10 bases between them.

This chain joins TRBV29-1 and TRBJ2-5; D is ambiguous. Trimming removed 2 bases at V and 2 bases at J, with 12 bases between. This CDR3 region has 14 residues. The V gene's germline CDR1 is SQVTM and CDR2 ANQGSEA. The CDR3 region has the DNA TGCAGCGTTGAAAAGCCTAACTTACAAGAGACCCAGTACTTC. It encodes CSVEKPNLQETQYF.

The genes are TRBV12-3 or TRBV12-4 and TRBJ2-7; tentatively, D is TRBD1 (5 bases). CDR3 length: 14 amino acids. V lost 5 bases to trimming and J lost 0 bases, with 11 bases between them. The CDR3 DNA reads TGTGCCAGCAGTGTATCAGGGTACTCCTACGAGCAGTACTTC. Its translation: CASSVSGYSYEQYF.

There are a few counts of this clonotype. The V gene is TRBV29-1, the J gene TRBJ1-2; 8 bases line up with TRBD1. Germline CDR1 and CDR2: SQVTM and ANQGSEA. The CDR3 length is 14 residues. V was pared by 4 bases and J by 4 bases, with 8 bases of the junction left unmatched. The CDR3, as DNA: TGCAGCGTTGTTTTGGGAACAGGGGGCTATGGCTACACCTTC. This codes for CSVVLGTGGYGYTF.

The genes are TRBV7-6 and TRBJ2-1; 9 nucleotides line up with TRBD1. Germline CDR1 reads SGHVS; CDR2 reads FNYEAQ. Trimming cost V 5 bases and J 9 bases; bases outside gene matches: 5. The CDR3 loop spans 13 amino acids. The CDR3 loop is CASSPGTGLEQFF. The CDR3 region has the DNA TGTGCCAGCAGCCCTGGGACAGGGCTTGAGCAGTTCTTC.

There are a few counts of this clonotype. The rearrangement joins TRBV4-1 to TRBJ1-1; D perhaps matches TRBD1 (5 bases). There are 20 residues in the CDR3. Deletions cut 0 bases from V and 4 bases from J, with 27 bases between. CDR1 is MGHRA, CDR2 YSYEKL, per germline. CDR3 protein: CASSQDLSGHNFALRTEAFF. CDR3 DNA sequence: TGCGCCAGCAGCCAAGATCTATCGGGGCACAACTTTGCTTTACGCACTGAAGCTTTCTTT.

This clonotype was seen only a few times. The chain carries TRBV5-5 and TRBJ1-4, with D perhaps TRBD1 (6 bases). Germline V gene lookup returns CDR1 SGHKS and CDR2 YYEKEE (reference sequence). V was cut by 5 bases and J by 7 bases, with 18 bases left in between. The CDR3 runs 15 residues. In nucleotides, the CDR3 is TGTGCCAGCAGAAACTCCGGGGGAGGGGGTGAAAAACTGTTTTTT. It encodes CASRNSGGGGEKLFF.

The V call is TRBV2, the J call TRBJ1-2, with 9 positions matching TRBD1. This CDR3 has 17 residues. With 4 bases clipped from V and 6 bases from J, the junction kept 15 bases outside the gene matches. Germline lookup yields CDR1 SNHLY and CDR2 FYNNEI. The CDR3 DNA reads TGTGCCAGCAGTGGCCCACCAAAGCTGACAGGGGGAGATGGCTACACCTTC. As protein: CASSGPPKLTGGDGYTF.

The sample holds a few counts of this clonotype. Relative to the germline gene, one junction end is altered; a read error may explain this. The CDR3: CASSQADSSTDTQYF. The CDR3, as DNA: TGCGCCAGCAGTCAAGCGGATTCTAGCACAGATACGCAGTATTTT. The chain has TRBV4-1 and TRBJ2-3; D possibly corresponds to TRBD2 (5 bases). This CDR3 spans 15 amino acids. The V gene's germline CDR1 is MGHRA and CDR2 YSYEKL.

The CDR3 reads CASSQDAETNTGELFF. The CDR3 DNA reads as TGCGCCAGCAGCCAAGATGCGGAGACGAACACCGGGGAGCTGTTTTTT. J is TRBJ2-2 and V is TRBV4-1, with D unresolved. Trimming removed 0 bases from V and 0 bases from J, with 8 bases in between. Germline V gene data show CDR1 as MGHRA and CDR2 as YSYEKL. The CDR3 has 16 residues.

This chain's CDR3 is CSARRQGLNEQYF. Written as DNA, the CDR3 is TGCAGTGCTAGGCGACAGGGTCTTAACGAGCAGTACTTC. The rearrangement links TRBV20-1 to TRBJ2-7; 7 positions agree with TRBD1. Germline CDR1 and CDR2: DFQATT and SNEGSKA (reference sequence). This CDR3 has 13 amino acids. With V trimmed by 3 bases and J by 5 bases, 7 bases remained unmatched.

This chain uses TRBV7-9 with TRBJ2-7; TRBD2 matches 10 bases. CDR1 is SEHNR and CDR2 is FQNEAQ in the germline V gene (reference sequence). CDR3 size: 16 residues. Germline trimming cut 4 bases from V and 0 bases from J; bases unmatched to any gene: 6. CDR3: CASSSRTSGYSYEQYF. DNA of the CDR3: TGTGCCAGCAGCTCACGGACTAGCGGATACTCCTACGAGCAGTACTTC.